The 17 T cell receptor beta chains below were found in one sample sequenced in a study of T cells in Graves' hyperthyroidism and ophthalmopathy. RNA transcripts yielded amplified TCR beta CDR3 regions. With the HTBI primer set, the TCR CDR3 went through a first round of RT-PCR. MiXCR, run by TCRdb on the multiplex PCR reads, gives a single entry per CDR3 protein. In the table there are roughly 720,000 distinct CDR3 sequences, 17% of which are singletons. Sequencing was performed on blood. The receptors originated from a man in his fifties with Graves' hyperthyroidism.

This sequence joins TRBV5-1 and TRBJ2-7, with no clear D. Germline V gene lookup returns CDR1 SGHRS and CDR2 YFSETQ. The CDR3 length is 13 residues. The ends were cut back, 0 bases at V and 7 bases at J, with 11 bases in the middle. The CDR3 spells CASSLVEASEQYF. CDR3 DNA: TGCGCCAGCAGCTTGGTCGAGGCATCGGAGCAGTACTTC.

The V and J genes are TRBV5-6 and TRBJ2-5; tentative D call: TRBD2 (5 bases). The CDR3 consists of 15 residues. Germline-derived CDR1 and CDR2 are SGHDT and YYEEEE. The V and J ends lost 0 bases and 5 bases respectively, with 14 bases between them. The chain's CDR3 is CASSLALAGWETQYF. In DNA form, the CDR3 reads TGTGCCAGCAGCTTGGCCCTAGCAGGCTGGGAGACCCAGTACTTC.

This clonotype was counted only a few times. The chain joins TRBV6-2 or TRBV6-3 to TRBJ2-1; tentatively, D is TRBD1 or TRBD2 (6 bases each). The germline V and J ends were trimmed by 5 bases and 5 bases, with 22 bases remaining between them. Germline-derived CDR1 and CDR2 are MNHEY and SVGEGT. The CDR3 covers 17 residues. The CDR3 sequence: CASSHGPRDTYNNEQFF. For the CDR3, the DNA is TGTGCCAGCAGTCACGGCCCGCGGGACACCTACAACAATGAGCAGTTCTTC.

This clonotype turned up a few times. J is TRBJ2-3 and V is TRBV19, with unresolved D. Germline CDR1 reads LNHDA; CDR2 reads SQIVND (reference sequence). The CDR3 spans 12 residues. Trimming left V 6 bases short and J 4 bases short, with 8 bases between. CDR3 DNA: TGTGCCAGTAGCATCCCCCCAGATACGCAGTATTTT. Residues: CASSIPPDTQYF.

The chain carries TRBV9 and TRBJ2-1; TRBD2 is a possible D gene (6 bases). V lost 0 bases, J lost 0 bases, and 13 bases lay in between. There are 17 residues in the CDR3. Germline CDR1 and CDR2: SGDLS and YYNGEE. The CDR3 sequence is CASSVGGAGGSYNEQFF. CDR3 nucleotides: TGTGCCAGCAGCGTAGGAGGGGCCGGGGGCTCCTACAATGAGCAGTTCTTC.

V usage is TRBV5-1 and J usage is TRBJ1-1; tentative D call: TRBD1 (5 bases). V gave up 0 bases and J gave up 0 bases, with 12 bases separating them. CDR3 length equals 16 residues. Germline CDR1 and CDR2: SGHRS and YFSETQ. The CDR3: CASSLAGTTMNTEAFF. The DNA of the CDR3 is TGCGCCAGCAGCTTGGCCGGGACCACCATGAACACTGAAGCTTTCTTT.

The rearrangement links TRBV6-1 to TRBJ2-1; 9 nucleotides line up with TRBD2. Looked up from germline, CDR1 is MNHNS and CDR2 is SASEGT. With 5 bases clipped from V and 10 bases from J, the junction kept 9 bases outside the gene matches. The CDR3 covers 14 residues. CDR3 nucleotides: TGTGCCAGCAGTCATTTACTAGCGGGTGCAGAGCAGTTCTTC. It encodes CASSHLLAGAEQFF.

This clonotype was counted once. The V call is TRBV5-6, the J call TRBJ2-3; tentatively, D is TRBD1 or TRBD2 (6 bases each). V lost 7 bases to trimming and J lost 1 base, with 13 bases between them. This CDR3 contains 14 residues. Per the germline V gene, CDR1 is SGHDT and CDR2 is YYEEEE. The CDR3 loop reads CASRGPYRTDTQYF. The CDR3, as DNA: TGTGCCAGCCGGGGGCCCTATCGCACAGATACGCAGTATTTT. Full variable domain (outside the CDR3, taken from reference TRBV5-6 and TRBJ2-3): DAGVTQSPTHLIKTRGQQVTLRCSPKSGHDTVSWYQQALGQGPQFIFQYYEEEERQRGNFPDRFSGHQFPNYSSELNVNALLLGDSALYLCASRGPYRTDTQYFGPGTRLTVL.

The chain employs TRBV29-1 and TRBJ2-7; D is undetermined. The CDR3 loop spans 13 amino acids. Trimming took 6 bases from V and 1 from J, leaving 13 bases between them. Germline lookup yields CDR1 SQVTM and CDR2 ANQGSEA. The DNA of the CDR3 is TGCAGCGTGAATTTGGAGCGATCCTACGAGCAGTACTTC. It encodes CSVNLERSYEQYF.

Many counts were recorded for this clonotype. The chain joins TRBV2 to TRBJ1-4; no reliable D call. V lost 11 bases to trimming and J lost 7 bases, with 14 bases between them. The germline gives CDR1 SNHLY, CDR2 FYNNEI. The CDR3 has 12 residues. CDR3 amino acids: CAGGDGIEKLFF. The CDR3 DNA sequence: TGTGCCGGAGGCGACGGGATTGAAAAACTGTTTTTT.

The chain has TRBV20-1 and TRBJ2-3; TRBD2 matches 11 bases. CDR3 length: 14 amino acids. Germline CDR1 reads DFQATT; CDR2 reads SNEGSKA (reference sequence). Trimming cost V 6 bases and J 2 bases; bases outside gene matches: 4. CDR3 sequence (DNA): TGCAGTGCAGGGACTAGCGGATTCACAGATACGCAGTATTTT. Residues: CSAGTSGFTDTQYF.

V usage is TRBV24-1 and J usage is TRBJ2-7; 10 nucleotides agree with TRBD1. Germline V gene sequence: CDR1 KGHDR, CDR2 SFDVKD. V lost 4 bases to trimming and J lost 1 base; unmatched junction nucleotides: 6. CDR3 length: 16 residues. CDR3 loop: CATSESGTGDSYEQYF. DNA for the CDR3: TGTGCCACCAGTGAGTCCGGGACAGGGGATTCCTACGAGCAGTACTTC.

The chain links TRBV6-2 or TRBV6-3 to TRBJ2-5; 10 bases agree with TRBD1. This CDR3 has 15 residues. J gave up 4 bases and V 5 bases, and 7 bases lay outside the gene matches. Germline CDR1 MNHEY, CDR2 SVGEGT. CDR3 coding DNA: TGTGCCAGCAGTCGACAGGGGGCGCGGGGAGAGACCCAGTACTTC. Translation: CASSRQGARGETQYF.

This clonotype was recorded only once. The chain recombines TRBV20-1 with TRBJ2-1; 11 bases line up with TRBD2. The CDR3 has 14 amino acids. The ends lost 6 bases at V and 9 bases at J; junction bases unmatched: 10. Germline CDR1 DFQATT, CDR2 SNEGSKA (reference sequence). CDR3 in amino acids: CSASIAGGPFEQFF. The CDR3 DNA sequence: TGCAGTGCATCAATAGCGGGGGGGCCCTTTGAGCAGTTCTTC.

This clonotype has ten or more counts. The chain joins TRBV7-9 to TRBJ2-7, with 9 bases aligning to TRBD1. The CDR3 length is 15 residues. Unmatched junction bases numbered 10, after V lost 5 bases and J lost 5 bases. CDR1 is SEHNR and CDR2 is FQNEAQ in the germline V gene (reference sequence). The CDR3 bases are TGTGCCAGCAGCGTCGGCCGGACAGGGGTTCACGAGCAGTACTTC. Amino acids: CASSVGRTGVHEQYF.

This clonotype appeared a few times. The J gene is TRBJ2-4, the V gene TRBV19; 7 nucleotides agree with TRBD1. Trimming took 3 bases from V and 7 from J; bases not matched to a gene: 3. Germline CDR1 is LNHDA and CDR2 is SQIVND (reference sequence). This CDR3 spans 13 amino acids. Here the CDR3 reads CASSIDRENIQYF. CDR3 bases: TGTGCCAGTAGTATTGACAGGGAGAACATTCAGTACTTC.

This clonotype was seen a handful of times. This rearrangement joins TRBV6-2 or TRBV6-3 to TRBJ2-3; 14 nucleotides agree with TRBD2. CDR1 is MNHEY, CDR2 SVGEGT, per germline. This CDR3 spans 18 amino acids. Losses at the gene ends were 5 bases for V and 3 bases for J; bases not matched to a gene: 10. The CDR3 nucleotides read TGTGCCAGCAGTGACGGACTAGCGGGAGGACAGGAAACAGATACGCAGTATTTT. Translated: CASSDGLAGGQETDTQYF.